Each of the 27 T cell receptor beta chains below was sequenced from the same sample in a study of technical replicates of blood from a few donors listed by TCRdb under 2017. Library creation used the immunoSEQ multiplex PCR assay. Not all clones reach the TCRdb copy of this immuneACCESS table, which keeps in-frame sequences only. Checked studies attribute under half of the gap to unresolved V genes and leave the rest unexplained. A total of approximately 73,000 clones appear in this sample, 95% of them only once. The ten largest account for 0.2% to 0.3% of the sample. Material for sequencing was T cells isolated from PBMCs. Receptor source: a human donor in good health.

The genes are TRBV5-1 and TRBJ2-1; TRBD2 is a possible D gene (6 bases). Germline loops: CDR1 SGHRS, CDR2 YFSETQ. This CDR3 comprises 16 residues. V dropped 0 bases and J dropped 1 base, with 11 bases sitting between them. The CDR3 loop is CASSLVRGYSYNEQFF. CDR3 coding DNA: TGCGCCAGCAGCTTGGTGCGGGGATATTCCTACAATGAGCAGTTCTTC.

The rearrangement joins TRBV5-1 to TRBJ1-2, with 7 bases lining up with TRBD1. This CDR3 comprises 16 residues. CDR1 and CDR2 (germline): SGHRS, YFSETQ. Trimming took 0 bases from V and 0 from J; bases not matched to a gene: 5. DNA for the CDR3: TGCGCCAGCAGCTTGGGACAGGGCGTAACTAACTATGGCTACACCTTC. It is translated as CASSLGQGVTNYGYTF.

The genes are TRBV5-1 and TRBJ2-3, with 8 bases fitting TRBD2. From germline, CDR1 is SGHRS and CDR2 YFSETQ. The CDR3 extends over 13 amino acids. V was clipped by 3 bases and J by 6 bases; unmatched bases: 3. The CDR3 bases are TGCGCCAGCAGCTCGGGGGGGAGGGATACGCAGTATTTT. Its protein is CASSSGGRDTQYF.

The rearrangement links TRBV30 to TRBJ1-2; D remains ambiguous. From germline, CDR1 is GTSNPN and CDR2 SVGIG (reference sequence). The CDR3 has 13 residues. Trimming cost V 2 bases and J 3 bases, with 10 bases left between them. CDR3 DNA sequence: TGTGCCTGGAGTTCGTTTTCCCACTATGGCTACACCTTC. This gives the protein CAWSSFSHYGYTF.

The chain combines TRBV9 with TRBJ2-2; 11 nucleotides line up with TRBD2. The CDR3 loop spans 17 amino acids. Unmatched junction bases numbered 4, after V lost 2 bases and J lost 1 base. CDR1 is SGDLS and CDR2 is YYNGEE in the germline V gene. The CDR3 protein is CASSVASGGMNTGELFF. CDR3 bases: TGTGCCAGCAGCGTGGCTAGCGGGGGGATGAACACCGGGGAGCTGTTTTTT.

The chain uses TRBV27 and TRBJ2-7; 9 bases map to TRBD2. The CDR3 has 16 residues. Germline trimming cut 7 bases from V and 2 bases from J; bases unmatched to any gene: 12. The germline gives CDR1 MNHEY, CDR2 SMNVEV (reference sequence). This CDR3 is CASKRKLAGLTYEQYF. The CDR3 DNA follows: TGTGCCAGCAAAAGAAAACTAGCGGGTCTAACCTACGAGCAGTACTTC.

This chain uses TRBV30 with TRBJ1-1, with no clear D. There are 13 residues in the CDR3. V lost 0 bases and J lost 3, with 8 bases in between. Germline V lookup: CDR1 GTSNPN, CDR2 SVGIG (reference sequence). For the CDR3, the DNA is TGTGCCTGGAGTGTTCTCCTATACACTGAAGCTTTCTTT. Translation: CAWSVLLYTEAFF.

The chain joins TRBV11-3 to TRBJ1-4; D is perhaps TRBD1 (6 bases). Germline CDR1 SGHNT, CDR2 YENEEA. The V and J ends lost 5 bases and 11 bases respectively, with 12 bases between them. The CDR3 consists of 12 residues. The CDR3 loop reads CASSLGGRKLFF. The DNA of the CDR3 is TGTGCCAGCAGCCTAGGGGGGCGCAAACTGTTTTTT.

The rearrangement joins TRBV11-1 to TRBJ1-2; a possible D gene is TRBD1 (6 bases). Germline CDR1 reads SGHAT; CDR2 reads FQDESV (reference sequence). The CDR3 loop spans 15 amino acids. The V gene lost 2 bases and the J gene lost 0 bases, with 10 bases spanning the gap. CDR3 residues: CASSLTTGPNYGYTF. The CDR3 DNA reads TGTGCCAGCAGCTTAACGACAGGACCTAACTATGGCTACACCTTC.

V usage is TRBV11-2 and J usage is TRBJ1-2; TRBD1 matches at 9 bases. J was trimmed by 6 bases and V by 5 bases; bases with no gene match: 4. The CDR3 runs to 13 residues. Germline-derived CDR1 and CDR2 are SGHAT and FQNNGV. The CDR3 DNA follows: TGTGCCAGCAGCCAGGGACAGGGTAATGGCTACACCTTC. This gives the protein CASSQGQGNGYTF.

The rearrangement uses TRBV5-1 and TRBJ1-1, with D possibly matching TRBD1 (5 bases). The V end lost 0 bases, the J end lost 2 bases, and 11 bases lay between the germline ends. The germline gives CDR1 SGHRS, CDR2 YFSETQ. The CDR3 consists of 15 residues. Here the CDR3 reads CASSLAGGTNTEAFF. CDR3 nucleotide sequence: TGCGCCAGCAGCTTGGCCGGGGGTACTAACACTGAAGCTTTCTTT. Drawing the rest from reference TRBV5-1 and TRBJ1-1, the complete variable domain is KAGVTQTPRYLIKTRGQQVTLSCSPISGHRSVSWYQQTPGQGLQFLFEYFSETQRNKGNFPGRFSGRQFSNSRSEMNVSTLELGDSALYLCASSLAGGTNTEAFFGQGTRLTVV.

The V call is TRBV7-9, the J call TRBJ2-2; D is possibly TRBD2 (6 bases). V was shortened by 3 bases and J by 4 bases, with 18 bases between the two germline ends. Germline CDR1 SEHNR, CDR2 FQNEAQ (reference sequence). The CDR3 extends over 17 amino acids. The CDR3 coding sequence is TGTGCCAGCAGCTTCAGAACCGGGGGAAAGGGCACCGGGGAGCTGTTTTTT. It translates to CASSFRTGGKGTGELFF.

The rearrangement uses TRBV7-2 and TRBJ2-3, with 8 bases identical to TRBD2. Trimming removed 1 base from V and 5 bases from J; junction bases left unmatched: 5. The CDR3 extends over 15 amino acids. Germline values: CDR1 SGHTA, CDR2 FQGNSA. As DNA, the CDR3 is TGTGCCAGCAGCTTAGGCCGGGGGGGCTTAGATACGCAGTATTTT. Protein product: CASSLGRGGLDTQYF.

This chain uses TRBV7-9 with TRBJ1-2; TRBD1 might be the D (6 bases). CDR3 length: 16 residues. V lost 8 bases to trimming and J lost 4 bases, with 23 bases between them. Germline-derived CDR1 and CDR2 are SEHNR and FQNEAQ (reference sequence). CDR3 sequence reads: CASGFPLLVGAYGYTF. In DNA, the CDR3 is TGTGCCAGCGGGTTCCCCCTACTTGTGGGGGCCTATGGCTACACCTTC.

The table lists this clone with a count of one. The CDR3 is CASSYSRQGVTEAFF. The DNA for the CDR3 is TGTGCCAGCAGTTACTCGAGGCAGGGTGTCACTGAAGCTTTCTTT. The V call is TRBV6-5, the J call TRBJ1-1; D is possibly TRBD1 (5 bases). Germline lookup yields CDR1 MNHEY and CDR2 SVGAGI. CDR3 length: 15 amino acids. Trimming removed 0 bases from V and 4 bases from J, with 12 bases in between.

J is TRBJ2-7 and V is TRBV5-1, with D unclear. V lost 4 bases and J lost 4, with 15 bases in between. The CDR3 contains 14 residues. Germline lookup yields CDR1 SGHRS and CDR2 YFSETQ. CDR3 nucleotides: TGCGCCAGCAGCCCTACCTCCGGAGAATACGAGCAGTACTTC. Its protein is CASSPTSGEYEQYF.

The V call is TRBV9, the J call TRBJ2-7; 9 nucleotides align to TRBD1. The CDR3 runs 15 residues. Germline CDR1 and CDR2: SGDLS and YYNGEE. The trim removed 3 bases at V and 0 bases at J, leaving 4 bases unmatched. The CDR3 loop is CASSAMGQGSYEQYF. CDR3 nucleotides: TGTGCCAGCAGCGCGATGGGACAGGGCTCCTACGAGCAGTACTTC.

The rearrangement joins TRBV27 to TRBJ2-7; TRBD1 matches 7 bases. Germline V gives CDR1 MNHEY, CDR2 SMNVEV (reference sequence). V shed 3 bases, J shed 0 bases, and the junction held 5 bases outside the gene matches. The CDR3 has 15 residues. CDR3: CASSFTGVNSYEQYF. The CDR3, as DNA: TGTGCCAGCAGTTTTACAGGGGTCAACTCCTACGAGCAGTACTTC.

This chain connects TRBV12-5 to TRBJ2-1; TRBD2 aligns across 14 bases. V dropped 5 bases and J dropped 8; count of bases not matched to a gene: 8. CDR3 length equals 16 residues. Germline V gene data show CDR1 as LGHNT and CDR2 as FRNRAP. The CDR3 region is CASGSGTSGRPDEQFF. The CDR3, as DNA: TGTGCTAGTGGTAGCGGGACTAGCGGGAGACCTGATGAGCAGTTCTTC.

The gene calls are TRBV5-8 and TRBJ2-7; weak D call: TRBD1 (5 bases). Trimming removed 0 bases from V and 4 bases from J, with 17 bases in between. CDR3 size: 16 residues. Germline lookup yields CDR1 SGHTS and CDR2 YDEGEE. CDR3 bases: TGTGCCAGCAGCTTGGACCTGGCAGGGTACGGGTACGAGCAGTACTTC. Translating it yields CASSLDLAGYGYEQYF.

The chain recombines TRBV6-4 with TRBJ2-7; 10 nucleotides line up with TRBD2. The J segment lost 3 bases and the V segment lost 10 bases, leaving 6 bases of the junction unmatched. Germline CDR1 reads MRHNA; CDR2 reads SNTAGT. The length of the CDR3 is 13 residues. The CDR3 reads CANGLADLYEQYF. Here the CDR3 DNA reads TGTGCCAACGGACTAGCGGACCTCTACGAGCAGTACTTC.

This chain connects TRBV30 to TRBJ1-4, with 9 nucleotides matching TRBD1. The ends lost 4 bases at V and 7 bases at J; junction bases unmatched: 4. Germline CDR1 GTSNPN, CDR2 SVGIG (reference sequence). The CDR3 extends over 13 amino acids. In DNA, the CDR3 is TGTGCCTGGAATTCGGGACAGGGTGAAAAACTGTTTTTT. Its translation: CAWNSGQGEKLFF.

The chain recombines TRBV5-1 with TRBJ2-7; 8 nucleotides align to TRBD1. V lost 1 base, J lost 3 bases, and 6 bases stayed unmatched. The CDR3 length is 15 residues. CDR1 and CDR2 from the germline V gene are SGHRS and YFSETQ. CDR3 in amino acids: CASSLTTGEYYEQYF. CDR3 DNA sequence: TGCGCCAGCAGCTTGACGACAGGGGAGTACTACGAGCAGTACTTC.

The CDR3 is CASSANQGNTEAFF. As DNA, the CDR3 is TGTGCCAGCAGCGCCAATCAGGGGAACACTGAAGCTTTCTTT. The chain has TRBV11-2 and TRBJ1-1, with D maybe TRBD1 (5 bases). The V end lost 5 bases, the J end lost 1 base, and 11 bases lay between the germline ends. The CDR3 is made up of 14 amino acids. The germline V gene has CDR1 SGHAT and CDR2 FQNNGV.

This clone showed up just once. Written as DNA, the CDR3 is TGTGCCAGCAGCCTTAGCGGGAGGCAGGGCGAGCAGTACTTC. Protein sequence: CASSLSGRQGEQYF. V usage is TRBV6-5 and J usage is TRBJ2-7; the match to TRBD2 covers 10 bases. CDR1 is MNHEY, CDR2 SVGAGI, per germline. The V gene end was trimmed by 6 bases and the J gene end by 6 bases; junction bases not matched to a gene: 8. The CDR3 totals 14 residues.

The rearrangement links TRBV5-1 to TRBJ1-1, with 10 bases matching TRBD1. Trimming at V came to 5 bases and at J to 5 bases, leaving 3 bases not matched to a gene. The CDR3 runs 13 residues. Looked up from germline, CDR1 is SGHRS and CDR2 is YFSETQ. The chain's CDR3 is CASRDRGWTEAFF. The CDR3 region has the DNA TGCGCCAGCAGGGACAGGGGGTGGACTGAAGCTTTCTTT.

The chain has TRBV11-2 and TRBJ1-3, with D uncertain. V lost 1 base, J lost 0 bases, and 4 bases lay in between. The germline V gene has CDR1 SGHAT and CDR2 FQNNGV. CDR3 size: 14 residues. The CDR3 is CASSLGGSGNTIYF. In DNA, the CDR3 is TGTGCCAGCAGCTTAGGAGGCTCTGGAAACACCATATATTTT.